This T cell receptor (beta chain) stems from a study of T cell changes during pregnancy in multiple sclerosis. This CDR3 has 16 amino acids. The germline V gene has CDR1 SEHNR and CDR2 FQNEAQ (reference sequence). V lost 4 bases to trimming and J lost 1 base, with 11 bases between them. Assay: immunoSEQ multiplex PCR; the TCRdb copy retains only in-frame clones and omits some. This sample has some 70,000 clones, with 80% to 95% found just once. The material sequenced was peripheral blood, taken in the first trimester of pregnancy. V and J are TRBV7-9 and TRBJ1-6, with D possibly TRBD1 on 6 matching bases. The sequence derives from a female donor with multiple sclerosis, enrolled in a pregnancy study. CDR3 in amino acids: CASSYAQGSYNSPLHF. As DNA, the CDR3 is TGTGCCAGCAGCTACGCACAGGGTTCCTATAATTCACCCCTCCACTTT.